The rows below give T cell receptor beta chains drawn from one sample of a study of patients and donors after allogeneic stem cell transplantation. TCRdb used MiXCR to reprocess the RT-PCR reads, holding one entry per CDR3 protein. The data show roughly 940,000 distinct CDR3 sequences, roughly 18% seen once. The sample taken for sequencing was blood, either unsorted or a sorted T cell fraction (not recorded which). The source of these receptors is a human donor who was either an allogeneic HSCT recipient or a stem cell or donor lymphocyte infusion donor (not recorded which). It is not recorded whose cells these are; they may come from a transplant donor. The CDR3 runs from the conserved cysteine through the conserved F or W. Each record gives: clone size, J gene, V gene, D gene, CDR3 protein, CDR3 DNA. The D gene is left open where the match is weak. Rows may omit the clone size; those that give it use once, few, many or a size class.

>.|TRBJ2-7|TRBV4-3|.
CASSQVIGAGQPYEQYF
TGCGCCAGCAGCCAAGTCATCGGGGCGGGACAGCCCTACGAGCAGTACTTC
>.|TRBJ2-1|TRBV30|.
CAWSSPSSYNEQFF
TGTGCCTGGAGTTCCCCGAGCTCCTACAATGAGCAGTTCTTC
>.|TRBJ2-3|TRBV20-1|TRBD1
CSAIGRDRGTDTQYF
TGCAGTGCCATCGGCCGGGACAGGGGCACAGATACGCAGTATTTT
>many|TRBJ2-7|TRBV12-3/TRBV12-4|.
CASSLHLYEQYF
TGTGCCAGCAGTCTTCATCTCTACGAGCAGTACTTC
>.|TRBJ2-1|TRBV4-3|TRBD2
CASSPRGAGGRNEQFF
TGCGCCAGCAGCCCTCGGGGGGCGGGGGGCCGGAATGAGCAGTTCTTC
>few|TRBJ2-3|TRBV4-1|TRBD2
CASSQVGGKPSTDTQYF
TGCGCCAGCAGCCAAGTCGGGGGGAAGCCTAGCACAGATACGCAGTATTTT
>few|TRBJ2-4|TRBV29-1|TRBD2
CSVEVVAGVAKNIQYF
TGCAGCGTTGAAGTAGTGGCGGGGGTAGCCAAAAACATTCAGTACTTC
>few|TRBJ2-5|TRBV5-4|.
CASSQNGGPETQYF
TGTGCCAGCAGCCAAAACGGAGGTCCAGAGACCCAGTACTTC
>.|TRBJ2-1|TRBV6-2/TRBV6-3|.
CASNLVGGLPFF
TGTGCCAGCAACCTCGTAGGAGGATTGCCGTTCTTC
>.|TRBJ2-4|TRBV7-9|.
CASSLGQAYSNIQYF
TGTGCCAGCAGCTTAGGACAGGCTTATTCAAACATTCAGTACTTC
>few|TRBJ1-2|TRBV12-3/TRBV12-4|.
CASSISGSYGYTF
TGTGCCAGCAGCATATCAGGATCCTATGGCTACACCTTC
>.|TRBJ2-7|TRBV11-2|.
CASSPDSHPYEQYF
TGTGCCAGCAGCCCGGACTCACACCCCTACGAGCAGTACTTC
>many|TRBJ2-2|TRBV20-1|.
CSAREPGGSGELFF
TGCAGTGCTAGAGAGCCAGGGGGGTCCGGGGAGCTGTTTTTT
>many|TRBJ2-7|TRBV5-1|.
CASSLGASYYEQYF
TGCGCCAGCAGCTTGGGGGCCTCATATTACGAGCAGTACTTC
>.|TRBJ2-2|TRBV5-1|TRBD2
CASSLVSSGRNGELFF
TGCGCCAGCAGCTTGGTGTCTAGCGGGAGAAACGGGGAGCTGTTTTTT
>.|TRBJ2-1|TRBV20-1|.
CSAPRTASNNEQFF
TGCAGTGCTCCGAGGACAGCAAGTAACAATGAGCAGTTCTTC
>few|TRBJ2-7|TRBV2|.
CASSEALLGGEQYF
TGTGCCAGCAGTGAAGCGCTACTCGGGGGCGAGCAGTACTTC
>.|TRBJ2-7|TRBV6-1|TRBD1
CASSLQTGTGVHEQYF
TGTGCCAGCAGTCTCCAGACCGGGACAGGGGTTCACGAGCAGTACTTC
>.|TRBJ2-1|TRBV4-1|.
CASSQVATIESNEQFF
TGCGCCAGCAGCCAAGTTGCTACCATAGAGTCCAATGAGCAGTTCTTC
>many|TRBJ2-1|TRBV12-3/TRBV12-4|.
CASSLQGLNEQFF
TGTGCCAGCAGTTTACAGGGGTTGAATGAGCAGTTCTTC
>few|TRBJ2-1|TRBV2|TRBD2
CASRGLLAGGHNEQFF
TGTGCCAGCAGAGGCCTACTTGCGGGAGGGCACAATGAGCAGTTCTTC
>.|TRBJ1-2|TRBV3-1|TRBD1
CASSQPGTGRFTSGYTF
TGTGCCAGCAGCCAACCCGGGACAGGGCGGTTCACATCTGGCTACACCTTC
>few|TRBJ1-4|TRBV27|.
CASRPASTNEKLFF
TGTGCCAGCAGGCCAGCTTCAACTAATGAAAAACTGTTTTTT
>.|TRBJ2-3|TRBV2|.
CASSVAAGGTDTQYF
TGTGCCAGCAGTGTGGCTGCTGGGGGGACAGATACGCAGTATTTT
>.|TRBJ1-1|TRBV7-9|.
CASSLEVPGEAFF
TGTGCCAGCAGCTTAGAGGTCCCAGGTGAAGCTTTCTTT
>few|TRBJ2-2|TRBV4-3|.
CASSQEAASGGELFF
TGCGCCAGCAGCCAAGAGGCAGCTTCGGGCGGGGAGCTGTTTTTT
>few|TRBJ2-7|TRBV13|.
CASSPDLAYEQYF
TGTGCCAGCAGCCCGGACTTAGCCTACGAGCAGTACTTC
>few|TRBJ2-3|TRBV12-3/TRBV12-4|.
CASSYGVAPDTQYF
TGTGCCAGCAGTTACGGTGTAGCCCCGGATACGCAGTATTTT
>.|TRBJ2-2|TRBV30|TRBD1
CAWTIAGGTGELFF
TGTGCCTGGACCATCGCAGGGGGAACCGGGGAGCTGTTTTTT
>.|TRBJ2-7|TRBV5-1|TRBD1
CASSPVNTGGPYEQYF
TGCGCCAGCAGCCCAGTAAATACAGGGGGCCCATACGAGCAGTACTTC
>.|TRBJ2-4|TRBV28|.
CASKEGPKNIQYF
TGTGCCAGCAAAGAGGGCCCCAAAAACATTCAGTACTTC